These T cell receptor beta chains were read from a single sample in a study of CD8 T cells in Susac syndrome. TCRdb fed the immunoSEQ multiplex PCR reads into MiXCR, producing one record per CDR3 protein. This table has about 200,000 distinct CDR3 sequences, 95% appearing once. Sequenced material: CD4+ T cells from PBMCs. The receptor source for this set is a human donor in good health. CDR3s include the opening cysteine and the closing phenylalanine or tryptophan. Each record gives: CDR3 protein, CDR3 DNA, V gene, J gene, D gene, clone size. The D gene is left open where the match is weak. Part of the rows lack a size; the others show once, few, many or a class for expanded clones.

CDR3aa: CASSWALNEQFF
CDR3nt: TGTGCCAGCAGCTGGGCCCTCAATGAGCAGTTCTTC
v_gene: TRBV11-2
j_gene: TRBJ2-1
d_gene: .
abundance: few

CDR3aa: CASSLWQGKTQYF
CDR3nt: TGTGCCAGCAGCTTATGGCAGGGAAAGACCCAGTACTTC
v_gene: TRBV7-2
j_gene: TRBJ2-5
d_gene: .
abundance: .

CDR3aa: CAWRFDMGGYTF
CDR3nt: TGTGCCTGGAGATTCGACATGGGGGGCTACACCTTC
v_gene: TRBV30
j_gene: TRBJ1-2
d_gene: .
abundance: .

CDR3aa: CASSQSGQNVSPLHF
CDR3nt: TGTGCCAGCAGCCAAAGCGGACAAAATGTGTCACCCCTCCACTTT
v_gene: TRBV27
j_gene: TRBJ1-6
d_gene: .
abundance: .

CDR3aa: CATSRIRAGEVYIQYF
CDR3nt: TGTGCCACCAGCAGGATCCGGGCCGGCGAGGTATACATTCAGTACTTC
v_gene: TRBV15
j_gene: TRBJ2-4
d_gene: .
abundance: .

CDR3aa: CASSVSGTSGHNEQFF
CDR3nt: TGTGCCAGCAGCGTCTCCGGGACTAGCGGCCACAATGAGCAGTTCTTC
v_gene: TRBV7-3
j_gene: TRBJ2-1
d_gene: TRBD2
abundance: once

CDR3aa: CAGSPAGNTGELFF
CDR3nt: TGTGCCGGATCCCCCGCGGGCAACACCGGGGAGCTGTTTTTT
v_gene: TRBV28
j_gene: TRBJ2-2
d_gene: .
abundance: .

CDR3aa: CASSPGLGQFF
CDR3nt: TGTGCCAGCAGCCCGGGACTAGGTCAGTTCTTC
v_gene: TRBV12-3/TRBV12-4
j_gene: TRBJ2-1
d_gene: TRBD2
abundance: .

CDR3aa: CASSQTTGTGGTNGYTF
CDR3nt: TGTGCCAGCAGTCAAACCACCGGGACAGGAGGGACCAATGGCTACACCTTC
v_gene: TRBV12-3/TRBV12-4
j_gene: TRBJ1-2
d_gene: TRBD1
abundance: .

CDR3aa: CASSLLAITGELFF
CDR3nt: TGTGCCAGCAGCCTACTAGCGATTACCGGGGAGCTGTTTTTT
v_gene: TRBV11-1
j_gene: TRBJ2-2
d_gene: TRBD2
abundance: .

CDR3aa: CSATGTSGQYF
CDR3nt: TGCAGTGCGACGGGGACGTCCGGGCAGTACTTC
v_gene: TRBV20-1
j_gene: TRBJ2-7
d_gene: .
abundance: .

CDR3aa: CASSLGTTGETQYF
CDR3nt: TGTGCCAGCAGCTTAGGGACTACTGGAGAGACCCAGTACTTC
v_gene: TRBV11-2
j_gene: TRBJ2-5
d_gene: .
abundance: .

CDR3aa: CASSPGDKSNYGYTF
CDR3nt: TGCGCCAGCAGCCCGGGTGACAAGTCTAACTATGGCTACACCTTC
v_gene: TRBV5-1
j_gene: TRBJ1-2
d_gene: .
abundance: once

CDR3aa: CSARDRGYTGELFF
CDR3nt: TGCAGTGCTAGGGACAGGGGTTACACCGGGGAGCTGTTTTTT
v_gene: TRBV20-1
j_gene: TRBJ2-2
d_gene: TRBD1
abundance: .

CDR3aa: CASTTLGSGYNSPLHF
CDR3nt: TGTGCCAGCACCACCCTCGGCAGCGGCTATAATTCACCCCTCCACTTT
v_gene: TRBV6-2/TRBV6-3
j_gene: TRBJ1-6
d_gene: .
abundance: .

CDR3aa: CASLLGVREETQYF
CDR3nt: TGTGCCAGCCTTCTGGGGGTTCGGGAAGAGACCCAGTACTTC
v_gene: TRBV2
j_gene: TRBJ2-5
d_gene: .
abundance: .

CDR3aa: CASSQEDSRDTDTQYF
CDR3nt: TGCGCCAGCAGCCAAGAGGACTCGCGGGACACAGATACGCAGTATTTT
v_gene: TRBV4-1
j_gene: TRBJ2-3
d_gene: .
abundance: .

CDR3aa: CASSVQGVGTEAFF
CDR3nt: TGTGCCAGCAGCGTTCAGGGGGTCGGCACTGAAGCTTTCTTT
v_gene: TRBV9
j_gene: TRBJ1-1
d_gene: TRBD1
abundance: .

CDR3aa: CASSPGGGEETQYF
CDR3nt: TGCGCCAGCAGCCCGGGCGGGGGCGAAGAGACCCAGTACTTC
v_gene: TRBV5-1
j_gene: TRBJ2-5
d_gene: .
abundance: .

CDR3aa: CASSFGGPTDTQYF
CDR3nt: TGTGCCAGCAGTTTCGGGGGTCCCACAGATACGCAGTATTTT
v_gene: TRBV28
j_gene: TRBJ2-3
d_gene: .
abundance: few